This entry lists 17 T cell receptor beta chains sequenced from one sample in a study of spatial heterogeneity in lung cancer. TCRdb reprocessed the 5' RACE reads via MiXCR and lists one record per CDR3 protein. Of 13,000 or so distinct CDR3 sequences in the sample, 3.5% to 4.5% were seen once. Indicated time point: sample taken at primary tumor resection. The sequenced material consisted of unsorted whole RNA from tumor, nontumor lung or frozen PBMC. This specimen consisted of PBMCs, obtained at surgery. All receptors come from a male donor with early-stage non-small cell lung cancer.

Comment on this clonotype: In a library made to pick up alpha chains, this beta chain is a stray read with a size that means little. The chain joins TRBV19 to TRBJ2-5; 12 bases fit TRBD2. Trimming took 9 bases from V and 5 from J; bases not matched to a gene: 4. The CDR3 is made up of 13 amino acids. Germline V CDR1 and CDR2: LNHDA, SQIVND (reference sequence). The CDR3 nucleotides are TGTGCCAGCAGTGGGACTAGCGGGGAGACCCAGTACTTC. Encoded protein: CASSGTSGETQYF.

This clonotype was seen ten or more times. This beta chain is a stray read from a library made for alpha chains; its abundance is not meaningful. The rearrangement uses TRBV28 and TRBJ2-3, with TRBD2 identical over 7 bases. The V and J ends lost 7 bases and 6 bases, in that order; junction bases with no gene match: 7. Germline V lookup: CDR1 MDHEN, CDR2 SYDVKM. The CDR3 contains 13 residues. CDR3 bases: TGTGCCAGCAACGGGAGGCGCGGGGATACGCAGTATTTT. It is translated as CASNGRRGDTQYF. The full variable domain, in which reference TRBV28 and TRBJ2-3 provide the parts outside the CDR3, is DVKVTQSSRYLVKRTGEKVFLECVQDMDHENMFWYRQDPGLGLRLIYFSYDVKMKEKGDIPEGYSVSREKKERFSLILESASTNQTSMYLCASNGRRGDTQYFGPGTRLTVL.

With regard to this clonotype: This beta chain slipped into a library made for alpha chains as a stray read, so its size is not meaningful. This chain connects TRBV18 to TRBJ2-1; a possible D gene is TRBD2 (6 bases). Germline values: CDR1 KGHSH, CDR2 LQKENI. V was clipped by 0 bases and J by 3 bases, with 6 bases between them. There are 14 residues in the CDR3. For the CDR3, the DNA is TGTGCCAGCTCACCACCGGGACTCTACAATGAGCAGTTCTTC. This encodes CASSPPGLYNEQFF. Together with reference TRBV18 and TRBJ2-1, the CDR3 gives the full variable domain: NAGVMQNPRHLVRRRGQEARLRCSPMKGHSHVYWYRQLPEEGLKFMVYLQKENIIDESGMPKERFSAEFPKEGPSILRIQQVVRGDSAAYFCASSPPGLYNEQFFGPGTRLTVL.

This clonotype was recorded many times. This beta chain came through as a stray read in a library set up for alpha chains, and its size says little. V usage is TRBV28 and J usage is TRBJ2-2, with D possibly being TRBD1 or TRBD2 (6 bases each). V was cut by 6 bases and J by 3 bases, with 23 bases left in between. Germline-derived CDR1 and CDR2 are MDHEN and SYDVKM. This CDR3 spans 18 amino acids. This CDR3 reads CASSRLKFRGRDTGELFF. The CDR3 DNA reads TGTGCCAGCAGCCGACTCAAGTTTCGGGGGCGCGACACCGGGGAGCTGTTTTTT.

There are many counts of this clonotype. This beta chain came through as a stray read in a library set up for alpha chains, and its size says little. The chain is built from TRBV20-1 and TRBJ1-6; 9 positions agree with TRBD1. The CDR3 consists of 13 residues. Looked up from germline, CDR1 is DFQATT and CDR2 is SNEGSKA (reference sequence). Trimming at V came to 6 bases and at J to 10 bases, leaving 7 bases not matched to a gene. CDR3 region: CSAADRGRSPLHF. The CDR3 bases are TGCAGTGCCGCGGACAGGGGAAGATCACCCCTCCACTTT.

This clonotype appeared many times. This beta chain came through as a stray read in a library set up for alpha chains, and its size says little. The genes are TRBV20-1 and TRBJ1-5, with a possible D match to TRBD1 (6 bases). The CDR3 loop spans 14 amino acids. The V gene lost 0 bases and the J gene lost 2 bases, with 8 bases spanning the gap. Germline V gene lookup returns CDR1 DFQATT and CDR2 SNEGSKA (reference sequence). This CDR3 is CSAREGGGNQPQHF. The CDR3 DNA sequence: TGCAGTGCTAGAGAAGGGGGAGGCAATCAGCCCCAGCATTTT.

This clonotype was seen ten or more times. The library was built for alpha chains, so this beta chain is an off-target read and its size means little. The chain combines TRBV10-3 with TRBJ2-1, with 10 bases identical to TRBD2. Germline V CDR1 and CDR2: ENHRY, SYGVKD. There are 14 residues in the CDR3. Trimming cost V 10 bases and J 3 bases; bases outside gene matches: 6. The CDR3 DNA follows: TGTGCCACCCTAGCGGGAGTGGGCTACAATGAGCAGTTCTTC. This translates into CATLAGVGYNEQFF.

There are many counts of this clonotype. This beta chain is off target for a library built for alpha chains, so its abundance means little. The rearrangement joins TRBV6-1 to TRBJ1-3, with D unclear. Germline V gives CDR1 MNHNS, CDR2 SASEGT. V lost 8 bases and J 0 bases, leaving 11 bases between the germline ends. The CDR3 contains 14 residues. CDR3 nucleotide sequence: TGTGCCAGCTTCGAGGATTTCTCTGGAAACACCATATATTTT. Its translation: CASFEDFSGNTIYF.

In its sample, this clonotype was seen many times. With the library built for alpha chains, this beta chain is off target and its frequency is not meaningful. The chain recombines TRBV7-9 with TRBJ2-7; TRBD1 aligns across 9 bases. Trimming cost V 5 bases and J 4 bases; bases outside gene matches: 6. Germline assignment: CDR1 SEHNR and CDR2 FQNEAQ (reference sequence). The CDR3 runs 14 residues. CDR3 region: CASSPRTGVYEQYF. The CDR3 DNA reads TGTGCCAGCAGCCCCCGGACAGGGGTGTACGAGCAGTACTTC.

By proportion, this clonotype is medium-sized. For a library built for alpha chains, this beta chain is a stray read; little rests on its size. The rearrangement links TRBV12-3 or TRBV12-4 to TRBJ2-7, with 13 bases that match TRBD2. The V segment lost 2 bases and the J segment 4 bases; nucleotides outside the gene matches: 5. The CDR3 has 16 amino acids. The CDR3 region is CASSLKLAGGPYEQYF. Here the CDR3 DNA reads TGTGCCAGCAGTTTAAAACTAGCGGGAGGGCCTTACGAGCAGTACTTC.

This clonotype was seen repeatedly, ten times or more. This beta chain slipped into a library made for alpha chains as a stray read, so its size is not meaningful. The DNA of the CDR3 is TGTGCCAGCTCACCACCAGGGGAAGAGACCCAGTACTTC. It specifies CASSPPGEETQYF. The chain employs TRBV18 and TRBJ2-5; perhaps TRBD1 as D (5 bases). V gave up 0 bases and J gave up 3 bases, with 5 bases separating them. Per germline, CDR1 KGHSH and CDR2 LQKENI. This CDR3 contains 13 residues.

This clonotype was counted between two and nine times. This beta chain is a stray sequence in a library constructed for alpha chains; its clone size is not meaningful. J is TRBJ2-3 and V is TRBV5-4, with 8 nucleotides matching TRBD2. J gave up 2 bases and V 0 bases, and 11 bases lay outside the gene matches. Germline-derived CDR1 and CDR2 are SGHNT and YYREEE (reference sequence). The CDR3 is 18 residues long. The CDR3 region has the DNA TGTGCCAGCAGCTTGGGTGAAACTAGCGGAGGTTACACAGATACGCAGTATTTT. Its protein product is CASSLGETSGGYTDTQYF.

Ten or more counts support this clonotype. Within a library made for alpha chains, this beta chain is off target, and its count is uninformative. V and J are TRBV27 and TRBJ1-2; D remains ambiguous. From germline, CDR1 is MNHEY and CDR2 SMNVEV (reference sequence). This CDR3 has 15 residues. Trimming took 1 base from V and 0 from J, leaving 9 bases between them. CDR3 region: CASSLFSSANYGYTF. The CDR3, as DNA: TGTGCCAGCAGTTTATTCAGCTCGGCTAACTATGGCTACACCTTC.

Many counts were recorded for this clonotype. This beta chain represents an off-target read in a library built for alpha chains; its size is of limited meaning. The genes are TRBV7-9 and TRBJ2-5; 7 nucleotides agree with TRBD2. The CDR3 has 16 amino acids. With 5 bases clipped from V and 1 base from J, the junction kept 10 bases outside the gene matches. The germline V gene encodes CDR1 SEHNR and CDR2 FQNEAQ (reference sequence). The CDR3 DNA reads TGTGCCAGCAGCCGTGGGGGGAGGGCCATCCAAGAGACCCAGTACTTC. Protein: CASSRGGRAIQETQYF.

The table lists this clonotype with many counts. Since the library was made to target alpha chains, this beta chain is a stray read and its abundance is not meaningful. This CDR3 is CASSRRLAGAGTDTQYF. The CDR3 DNA is TGTGCCAGCAGCCGGAGGCTAGCGGGAGCTGGCACAGATACGCAGTATTTT. This sequence joins TRBV3-1 and TRBJ2-3, with TRBD2 matching over 10 bases. V shed 4 bases, J shed 1 base, and the junction held 8 bases outside the gene matches. This CDR3 contains 17 residues. Germline CDR1 and CDR2: LGHDT and YNNKEL (reference sequence).

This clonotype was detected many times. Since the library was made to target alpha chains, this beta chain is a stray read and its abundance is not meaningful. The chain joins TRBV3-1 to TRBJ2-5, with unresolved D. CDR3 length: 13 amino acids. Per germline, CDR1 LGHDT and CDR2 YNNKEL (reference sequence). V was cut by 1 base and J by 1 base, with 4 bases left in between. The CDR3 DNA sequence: TGTGCCAGCAGCCAAGGACTCCAAGAGACCCAGTACTTC. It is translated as CASSQGLQETQYF.

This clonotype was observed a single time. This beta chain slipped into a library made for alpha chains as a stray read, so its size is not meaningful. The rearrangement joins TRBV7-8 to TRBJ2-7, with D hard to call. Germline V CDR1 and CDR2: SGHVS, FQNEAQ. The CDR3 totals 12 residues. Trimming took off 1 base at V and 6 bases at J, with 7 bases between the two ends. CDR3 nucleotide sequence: TGTGCCAGCAGCTTAGGGGATGGCGAGCAGTACTTC. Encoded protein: CASSLGDGEQYF.